One T cell receptor (beta chain) is described in this entry. This entry belongs to a study of blood T cell repertoires in COVID-19. Study as a whole: Both acute and convalescent COVID-19 samples were obtained from the United States, Italy and Spain. Nucleic acid was either cDNA or gDNA, and it came from T cells, B-cell-depleted T cells, or PBMCs.

In the authors' workflow: Scientists estimated how many nucleated cells there were by amplifying reference gene primers. Assay: immunoSEQ multiplex PCR; the TCRdb copy retains only in-frame clones and omits some. For V, J and clone size, that table is used; D and trimming come from the DNA. The table shows around 300,000 clones, with around 86% occurring only once. The sample was peripheral blood. The source is a woman aged 25 to 39 who had recovered from COVID-19.

The DNA of the CDR3 is TGTGCCAGCAGCCGGCAGGGGGCCTACGAGCAGTACTTC. The encoded protein is CASSRQGAYEQYF. The chain is built from TRBV11-1 and TRBJ2-7; 7 nucleotides agree with TRBD1. Germline V gene data show CDR1 as SGHAT and CDR2 as FQDESV (reference sequence). There are 13 residues in the CDR3. Trimming took 5 bases from V and 2 from J; bases not matched to a gene: 3.